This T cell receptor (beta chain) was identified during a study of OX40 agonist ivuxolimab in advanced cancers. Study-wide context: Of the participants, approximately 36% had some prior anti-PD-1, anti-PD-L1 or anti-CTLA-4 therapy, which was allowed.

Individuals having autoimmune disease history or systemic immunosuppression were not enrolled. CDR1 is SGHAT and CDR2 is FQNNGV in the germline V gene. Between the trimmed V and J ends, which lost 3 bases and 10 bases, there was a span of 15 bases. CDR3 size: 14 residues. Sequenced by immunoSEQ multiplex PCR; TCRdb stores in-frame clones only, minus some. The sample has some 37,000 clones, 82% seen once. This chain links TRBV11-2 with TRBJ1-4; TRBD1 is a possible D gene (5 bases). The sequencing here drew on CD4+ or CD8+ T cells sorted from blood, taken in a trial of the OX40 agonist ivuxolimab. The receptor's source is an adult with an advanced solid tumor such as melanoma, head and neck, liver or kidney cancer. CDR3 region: CASSLERGMGKLFF. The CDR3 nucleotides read TGTGCCAGCAGCTTGGAGCGGGGGATGGGAAAACTGTTTTTT.